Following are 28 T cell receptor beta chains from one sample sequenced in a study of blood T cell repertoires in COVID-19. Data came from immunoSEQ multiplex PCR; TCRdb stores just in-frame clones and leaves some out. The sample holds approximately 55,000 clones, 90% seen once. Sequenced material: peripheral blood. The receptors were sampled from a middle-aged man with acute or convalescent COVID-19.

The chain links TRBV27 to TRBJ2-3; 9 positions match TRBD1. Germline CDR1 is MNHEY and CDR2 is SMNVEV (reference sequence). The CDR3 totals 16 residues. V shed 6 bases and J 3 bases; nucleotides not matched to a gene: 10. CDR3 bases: TGTGCCAGCAGCCGCTGGGACAGGGCAGGAACAGATACGCAGTATTTT. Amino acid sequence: CASSRWDRAGTDTQYF.

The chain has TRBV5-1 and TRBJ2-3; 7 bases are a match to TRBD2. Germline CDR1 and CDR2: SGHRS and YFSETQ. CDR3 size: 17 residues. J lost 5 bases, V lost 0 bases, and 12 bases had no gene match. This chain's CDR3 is CASSLAGLREQQDTQYF. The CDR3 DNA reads TGCGCCAGCAGCTTGGCCGGGCTGCGGGAGCAGCAAGATACGCAGTATTTT.

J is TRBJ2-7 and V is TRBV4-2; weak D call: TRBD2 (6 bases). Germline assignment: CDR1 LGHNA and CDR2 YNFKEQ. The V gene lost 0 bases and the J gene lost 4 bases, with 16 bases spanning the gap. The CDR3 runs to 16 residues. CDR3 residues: CASSQDGGDSTYEQYF. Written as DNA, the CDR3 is TGTGCCAGCAGCCAAGACGGTGGGGACTCCACATACGAGCAGTACTTC.

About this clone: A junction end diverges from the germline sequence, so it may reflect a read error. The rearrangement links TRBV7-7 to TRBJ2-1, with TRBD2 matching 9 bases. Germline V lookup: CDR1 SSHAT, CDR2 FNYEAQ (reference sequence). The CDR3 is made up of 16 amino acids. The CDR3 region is CASSPRRREGDNEQFF. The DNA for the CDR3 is TGTGCTAGCAGCCCCCGCCGGCGGGAGGGAGACAATGAGCAGTTCTTC.

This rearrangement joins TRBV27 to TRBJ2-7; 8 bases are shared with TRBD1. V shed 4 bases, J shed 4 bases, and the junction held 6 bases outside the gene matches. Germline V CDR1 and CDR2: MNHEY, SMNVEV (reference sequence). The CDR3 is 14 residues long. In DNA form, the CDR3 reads TGTGCCAGCAGTTCCCGGGACAGGAGGTACGAGCAGTACTTC. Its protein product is CASSSRDRRYEQYF.

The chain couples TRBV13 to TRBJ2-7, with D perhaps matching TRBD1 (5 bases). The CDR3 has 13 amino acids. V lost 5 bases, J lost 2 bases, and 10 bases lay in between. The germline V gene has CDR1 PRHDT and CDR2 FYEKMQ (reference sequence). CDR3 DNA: TGTGCCAGCAGCCTAAGGGGTCCCTACGAGCAGTACTTC. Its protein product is CASSLRGPYEQYF. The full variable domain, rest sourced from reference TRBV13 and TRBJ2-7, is AAGVIQSPRHLIKEKRETATLKCYPIPRHDTVYWYQQGPGQDPQFLISFYEKMQSDKGSIPDRFSAQQFSDYHSELNMSSLELGDSALYFCASSLRGPYEQYFGPGTRLTVT.

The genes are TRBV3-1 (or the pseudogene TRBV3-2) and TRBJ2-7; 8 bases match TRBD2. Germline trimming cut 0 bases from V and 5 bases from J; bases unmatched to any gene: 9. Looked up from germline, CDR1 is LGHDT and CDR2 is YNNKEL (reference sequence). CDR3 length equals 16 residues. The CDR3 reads CASSQDLTGGSNEQYF. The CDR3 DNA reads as TGTGCCAGCAGCCAAGACTTAACGGGAGGGTCCAACGAGCAGTACTTC.

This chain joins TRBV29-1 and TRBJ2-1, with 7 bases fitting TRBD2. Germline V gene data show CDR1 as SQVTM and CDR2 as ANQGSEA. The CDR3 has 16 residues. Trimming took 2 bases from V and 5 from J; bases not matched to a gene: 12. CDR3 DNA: TGCAGCGTTGAAAGTAGGCGGGAGAGGGCCAACAATGAGCAGTTCTTC. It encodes CSVESRRERANNEQFF.

This chain's CDR3 is CASSYKTGESSGVHTEAFF. In nucleotides, the CDR3 is TGTGCCAGCAGCTATAAGACAGGGGAGTCGAGCGGGGTTCACACTGAAGCTTTCTTT. This rearrangement joins TRBV7-3 to TRBJ1-1, with 8 nucleotides matching TRBD1. The germline V gene has CDR1 SGHTA and CDR2 FQGTGA. V lost 4 bases and J lost 3; bases outside the gene matches: 19. This CDR3 contains 19 residues.

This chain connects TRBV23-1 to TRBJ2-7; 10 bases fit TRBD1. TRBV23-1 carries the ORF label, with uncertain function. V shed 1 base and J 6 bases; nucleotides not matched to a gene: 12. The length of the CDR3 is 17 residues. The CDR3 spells CASSQWGTGQGPLEQYF. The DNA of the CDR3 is TGCGCCAGCAGTCAATGGGGAACGGGACAGGGGCCCCTCGAGCAGTACTTC.

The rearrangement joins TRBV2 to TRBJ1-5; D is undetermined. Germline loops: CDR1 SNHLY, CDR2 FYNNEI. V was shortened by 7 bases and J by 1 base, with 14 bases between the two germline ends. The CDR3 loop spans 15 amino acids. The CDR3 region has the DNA TGTGCCAGCACTGGGAGCTTACTGAGCAATCAGCCCCAGCATTTT. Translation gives CASTGSLLSNQPQHF.

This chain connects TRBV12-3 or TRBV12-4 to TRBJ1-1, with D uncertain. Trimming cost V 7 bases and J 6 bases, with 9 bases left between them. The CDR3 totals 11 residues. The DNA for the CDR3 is TGTGCCAGCACCAACGGGGCTGAAGCTTTCTTT. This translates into CASTNGAEAFF.

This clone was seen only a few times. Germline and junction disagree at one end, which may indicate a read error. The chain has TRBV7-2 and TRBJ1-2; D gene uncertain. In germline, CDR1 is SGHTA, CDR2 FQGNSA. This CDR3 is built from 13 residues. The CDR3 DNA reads TGTGCCAGCAGCCCTGCCCCAAACTACGGCTACACCTTC. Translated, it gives CASSPAPNYGYTF. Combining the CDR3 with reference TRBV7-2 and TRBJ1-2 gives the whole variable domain GAGVSQSPSNKVTEKGKDVELRCDPISGHTALYWYRQSLGQGLEFLIYFQGNSAPDKSGLPSDRFSAERTGGSVSTLTIQRTQQEDSAVYLCASSPAPNYGYTFGSGTRLTVV.

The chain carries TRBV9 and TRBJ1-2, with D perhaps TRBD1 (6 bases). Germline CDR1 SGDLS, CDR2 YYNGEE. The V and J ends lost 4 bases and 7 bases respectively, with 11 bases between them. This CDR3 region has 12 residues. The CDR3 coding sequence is TGTGCCAGCAGCCCGTTGGACAGTGGCTACACCTTC. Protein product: CASSPLDSGYTF. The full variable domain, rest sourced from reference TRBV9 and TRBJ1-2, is DSGVTQTPKHLITATGQRVTLRCSPRSGDLSVYWYQQSLDQGLQFLIQYYNGEERAKGNILERFSAQQFPDLHSELNLSSLELGDSALYFCASSPLDSGYTFGSGTRLTVV.

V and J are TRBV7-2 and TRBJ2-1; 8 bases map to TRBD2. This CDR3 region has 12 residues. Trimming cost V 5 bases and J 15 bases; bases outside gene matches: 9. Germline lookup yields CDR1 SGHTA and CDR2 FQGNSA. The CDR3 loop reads CASSASGTRPFF. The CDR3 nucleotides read TGTGCCAGCAGCGCCTCCGGGACTAGGCCGTTCTTC.

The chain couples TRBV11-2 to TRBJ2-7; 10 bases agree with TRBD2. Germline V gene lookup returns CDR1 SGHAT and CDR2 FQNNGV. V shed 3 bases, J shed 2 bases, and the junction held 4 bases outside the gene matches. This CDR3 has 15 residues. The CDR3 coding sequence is TGTGCCAGCAGCTTCGTCCTAGCGGGGGCCTACGAGCAGTACTTC. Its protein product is CASSFVLAGAYEQYF.

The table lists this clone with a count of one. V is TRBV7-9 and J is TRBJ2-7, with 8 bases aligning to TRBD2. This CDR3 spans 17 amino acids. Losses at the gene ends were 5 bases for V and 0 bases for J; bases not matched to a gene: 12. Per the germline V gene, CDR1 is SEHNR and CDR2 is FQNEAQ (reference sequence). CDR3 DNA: TGTGCCAGCAGCCTTTCGCGCGGGAGGCTCCTCTCCTACGAGCAGTACTTC. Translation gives CASSLSRGRLLSYEQYF.

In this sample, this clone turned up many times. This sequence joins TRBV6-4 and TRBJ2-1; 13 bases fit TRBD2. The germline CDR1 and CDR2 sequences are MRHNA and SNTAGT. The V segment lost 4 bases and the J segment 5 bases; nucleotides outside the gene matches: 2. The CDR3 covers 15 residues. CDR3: CASSVGLAGDNEQFF. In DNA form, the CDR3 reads TGTGCCAGCAGTGTCGGACTAGCGGGAGACAATGAGCAGTTCTTC.

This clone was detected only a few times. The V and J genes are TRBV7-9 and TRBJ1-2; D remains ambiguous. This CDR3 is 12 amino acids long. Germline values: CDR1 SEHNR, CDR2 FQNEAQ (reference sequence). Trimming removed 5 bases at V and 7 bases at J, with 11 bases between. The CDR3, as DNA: TGTGCCAGCAGCCCCTCCCTCGGTGGCTACACCTTC. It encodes CASSPSLGGYTF.

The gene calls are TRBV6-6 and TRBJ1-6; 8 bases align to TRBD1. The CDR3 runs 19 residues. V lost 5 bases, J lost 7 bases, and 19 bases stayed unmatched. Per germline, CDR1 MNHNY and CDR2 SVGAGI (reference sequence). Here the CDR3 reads CASSHPGQASGVINSPLHF. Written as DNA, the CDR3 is TGTGCCAGCAGTCACCCGGGACAGGCCTCGGGGGTGATAAATTCACCCCTCCACTTT.

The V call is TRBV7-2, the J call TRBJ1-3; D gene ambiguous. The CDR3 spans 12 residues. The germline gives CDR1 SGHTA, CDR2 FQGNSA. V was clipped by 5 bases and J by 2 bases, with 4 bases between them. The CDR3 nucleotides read TGTGCCAGCAGCCCTACTGGAAACACCATATATTTT. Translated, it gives CASSPTGNTIYF.

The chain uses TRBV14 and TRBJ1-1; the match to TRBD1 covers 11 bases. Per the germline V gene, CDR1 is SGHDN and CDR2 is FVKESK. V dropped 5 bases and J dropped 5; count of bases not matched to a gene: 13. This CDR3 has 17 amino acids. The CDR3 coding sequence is TGTGCCAGCAGCGCTTGGCCAGGGACAGGGGGAGGTACTGAAGCTTTCTTT. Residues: CASSAWPGTGGGTEAFF.

CDR3 DNA: TGTGCCAGCAGACAGGGGCCGGCTACCTACGAGCAGTACTTC. Its translation: CASRQGPATYEQYF. V usage is TRBV3-1 (or the pseudogene TRBV3-2) and J usage is TRBJ2-7; 7 positions match TRBD1. Germline CDR1 is LGHDT and CDR2 is YNNKEL (reference sequence). This CDR3 has 14 residues. Losses at the gene ends were 6 bases for V and 2 bases for J; bases not matched to a gene: 7.

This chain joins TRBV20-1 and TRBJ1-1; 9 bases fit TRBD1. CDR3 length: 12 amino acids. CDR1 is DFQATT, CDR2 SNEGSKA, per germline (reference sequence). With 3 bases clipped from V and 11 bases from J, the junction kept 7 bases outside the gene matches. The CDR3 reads CSASRTGEFAFF. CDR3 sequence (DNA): TGCAGTGCTAGTCGGACAGGGGAATTTGCTTTCTTT.

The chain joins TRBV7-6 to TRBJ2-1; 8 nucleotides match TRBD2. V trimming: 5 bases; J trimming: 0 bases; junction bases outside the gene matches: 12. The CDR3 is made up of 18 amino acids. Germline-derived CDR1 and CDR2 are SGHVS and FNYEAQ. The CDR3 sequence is CASSRQAGVKSSYNEQFF. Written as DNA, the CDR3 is TGTGCCAGCAGCCGCCAAGCGGGAGTCAAGAGCTCCTACAATGAGCAGTTCTTC.

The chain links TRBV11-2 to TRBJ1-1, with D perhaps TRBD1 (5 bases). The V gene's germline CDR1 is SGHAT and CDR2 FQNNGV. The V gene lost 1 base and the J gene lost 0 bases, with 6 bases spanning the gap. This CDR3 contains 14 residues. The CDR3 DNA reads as TGTGCCAGCAGCTTAGCAGGGATGAACACTGAAGCTTTCTTT. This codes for CASSLAGMNTEAFF.

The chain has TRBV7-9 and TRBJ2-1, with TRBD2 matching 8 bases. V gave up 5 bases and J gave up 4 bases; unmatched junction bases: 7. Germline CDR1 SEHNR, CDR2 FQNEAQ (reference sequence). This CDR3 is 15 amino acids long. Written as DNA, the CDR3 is TGTGCCAGCAGCCGAACGGGAGGGGGGTACAATGAGCAGTTCTTC. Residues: CASSRTGGGYNEQFF.

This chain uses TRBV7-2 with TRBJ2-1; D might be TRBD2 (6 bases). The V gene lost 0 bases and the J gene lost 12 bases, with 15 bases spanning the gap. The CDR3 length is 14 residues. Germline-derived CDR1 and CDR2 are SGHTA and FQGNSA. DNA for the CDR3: TGTGCCAGCAGCTTAGCGGGAGGCCGGAAGCGGCAGTTCTTC. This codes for CASSLAGGRKRQFF.